The present entry profiles one TCR beta chain with its context. Its antigen is currently not known. A junction boundary mismatches the germline segment, possibly from a read error. Expansion of CD8+CD57+ cells had been shown by flow cytometry in the patients chosen for sequencing. Every patient had severe acquired aplastic anemia, diagnosed using the International Study of Aplastic Anemia and Agranulocytosis and Camitta criteria. No patient had received any therapy when blood was sampled. TCR repertoires of sorted CD4+ and CD8+ blood T cells from severe aplastic anemia patients and healthy subjects were deep-sequenced in the study. Patients were enrolled under clinicaltrials.gov protocols 00001620, 01623167, 00001397, 00071045, 00081523 and 00961064 in the USA. Ficoll-Paque density gradient centrifugation was used to isolate peripheral blood mononuclear cells. Before DNA extraction, CD4+ and CD8+ T cells were sorted with FACS or magnetic beads.

CDR1 and CDR2 (KGHDR, SFDVKD) derive from the germline V gene. The CDR3, from cysteine to phenylalanine, totals 16 residues. CDR3 DNA is the only sequence kept; it has 48 bases, read in frame from the first base. The source of the sample is a study of CD8+CD57+ T cells in acquired aplastic anemia (dated by TCRdb to the late 2010s). For context, the study as a whole: Extracted DNA from sorted CD4+ and CD8+ cells averaged around 3.3 ug, ranging from about 0.17 to 27.4 ug. A CD8+CD57+ expansion meant a frequency higher than the mean frequency seen in healthy subjects. What the authors observed across the whole study: No significant difference in CD8+ Simpson's diversity was found between patients and healthy controls (P=0.060). Twenty-nine CD8+ CDR3 sequences were found in both patients and controls but appeared to be highly expressed in patients and within the immunodominant clones of the patients.

Profiling of TCR beta VDJ combinations and CDR3 sequences used genomic DNA as the template. An Illumina HiSeq 2000 was used for TCR repertoire sequencing. In the original analysis: TRBV/TRBJ rearrangement plots, CDR3 size and DJ length profiles, and Simpson's diversity index were used to assess repertoires. The most abundant DNA sequence in the deep sequencing data was defined as the immunodominant clone. CDR3 amino acid sequences were screened for sharing across subjects and were compared with published repertoires and the VDJdb database. The public reads were run again by TCRdb, first through fastp at Q25 and then through MiXCR, and only productive beta chains were kept. Each CDR3 protein gets just one entry, which takes the most common genes and DNA from the rows behind it. The V and J calls reflect TCRdb's pipeline rather than the authors' work. Recorded for this sample are around 500,000 distinct CDR3 sequences; approximately 32% of them occurred a single time. Of the sample, roughly 0.89% is held by the ten largest clones.

The V gene is TRBV24-1 and the J gene is TRBJ2-7; TRBD2 agrees with 12 junctional bases. This receptor was taken from a human donor with aplastic anemia. Sequencing was carried out using sorted CD4+, CD8+, or CD8+CD57+ T cells (not recorded which) from PBMCs. The nucleotide sequence reads TGTGCCAGCAGTGACCCGGGACTAGCGGGCACCTACGAGCAGTACTTC. Translated, this gives CASSDPGLAGTYEQYF.